Presented here are 15 T cell receptor beta chains from one specimen sequenced in a study of blood T cell repertoires in COVID-19. The table came from immunoSEQ multiplex PCR; TCRdb's copy has only in-frame clones and leaves some out. Found here are some 500,000 clones, around 90% of them singletons; the top ten hold about 8%. The specimen was peripheral blood. Every receptor here comes from a woman aged 45-59 years with COVID-19, enrolled during active disease.

The chain recombines TRBV5-1 with TRBJ2-6; TRBD1 aligns across 9 bases. CDR1 SGHRS and CDR2 YFSETQ come from the germline V gene. Unmatched junction bases numbered 6, after V lost 4 bases and J lost 4 bases. CDR3 length equals 16 residues. Written as DNA, the CDR3 is TGCGCCAGCAGCCCCGGGACAGGGCCGGGGGCCAACGTCCTGACTTTC. It yields the protein CASSPGTGPGANVLTF.

The chain couples TRBV15 to TRBJ1-2, with TRBD1 matching over 7 bases. With 1 base clipped from V and 0 bases from J, the junction kept 2 bases outside the gene matches. Germline-derived CDR1 and CDR2 are LNHNV and YYDKDF (reference sequence). The CDR3 is made up of 15 amino acids. The CDR3: CATSRGGQPNYGYTF. CDR3 coding DNA: TGTGCCACCAGCAGAGGGGGACAGCCTAACTATGGCTACACCTTC.

The rearrangement joins TRBV5-6 to TRBJ1-2, with 8 bases fitting TRBD1. The V segment lost 4 bases and the J segment 7 bases; nucleotides outside the gene matches: 3. Germline CDR1 is SGHDT and CDR2 is YYEEEE. The CDR3 runs 12 residues. The CDR3 DNA reads as TGTGCCAGCAGCCCCACAGGGGGTGGCTACACCTTC. Translated: CASSPTGGGYTF. Full variable domain (outside the CDR3, taken from reference TRBV5-6 and TRBJ1-2): DAGVTQSPTHLIKTRGQQVTLRCSPKSGHDTVSWYQQALGQGPQFIFQYYEEEERQRGNFPDRFSGHQFPNYSSELNVNALLLGDSALYLCASSPTGGGYTFGSGTRLTVV.

The chain links TRBV19 to TRBJ1-1; 7 bases match TRBD1. Germline V CDR1 and CDR2: LNHDA, SQIVND (reference sequence). The CDR3 contains 14 residues. V lost 7 bases and J lost 1; bases outside the gene matches: 6. CDR3 in DNA: TGTGCCAGTACCCTCGGGACAGCGAACACTGAAGCTTTCTTT. As protein: CASTLGTANTEAFF. Looking up the rest from reference TRBV19 and TRBJ1-1 gives the full variable domain: DGGITQSPKYLFRKEGQNVTLSCEQNLNHDAMYWYRQDPGQGLRLIYYSQIVNDFQKGDIAEGYSVSREKKESFPLTVTSAQKNPTAFYLCASTLGTANTEAFFGQGTRLTVV.

The CDR3 loop is CASSDRVVTEAFF. In nucleotides, the CDR3 is TGTGCCAGCAGCGACAGGGTAGTCACTGAAGCTTTCTTT. The chain links TRBV27 to TRBJ1-1; 7 positions match TRBD1. J lost 4 bases, V lost 6 bases, and 5 bases had no gene match. Germline CDR1 is MNHEY and CDR2 is SMNVEV (reference sequence). The CDR3 loop spans 13 amino acids.

CDR3 in amino acids: CASSETGNSPLHF. The DNA of the CDR3 is TGTGCCAGCAGTGAAACGGGGAATTCACCCCTCCACTTT. The rearrangement uses TRBV25-1 and TRBJ1-6, with no clear D. Germline V gene sequence: CDR1 MGHDK, CDR2 SYGVNS. This CDR3 region has 13 residues. The V end was cut by 2 bases, the J end by 7 bases, with 6 bases between.

The V and J genes are TRBV7-9 and TRBJ1-2; no definite D call. The CDR3 spans 11 residues. CDR1 and CDR2 (germline): SEHNR, FQNEAQ (reference sequence). V was clipped by 7 bases and J by 1 base, with 4 bases between them. CDR3 DNA sequence: TGTGCCAGCACCCTTAACTATGGCTACACCTTC. It translates to CASTLNYGYTF.

J is TRBJ2-3 and V is TRBV9, with 9 bases that match TRBD2. Trimming cost V 6 bases and J 2 bases; bases outside gene matches: 7. CDR1 SGDLS and CDR2 YYNGEE come from the germline V gene. The CDR3 length is 15 residues. The CDR3 nucleotides read TGTGCCAGCACCTTGACTAGCGGATACACAGATACGCAGTATTTT. Amino acid sequence: CASTLTSGYTDTQYF.

The CDR3 reads CASRGAMNTEAFF. CDR3 bases: TGTGCCAGCCGCGGAGCGATGAACACTGAAGCTTTCTTT. V is TRBV4-2 and J is TRBJ1-1; D is unclear. The CDR3 runs to 13 residues. V was clipped by 8 bases and J by 0 bases, with 10 bases between them. CDR1 LGHNA and CDR2 YNFKEQ come from the germline V gene.

V gene TRBV10-3 combines with J gene TRBJ1-2; 8 nucleotides line up with TRBD1. V shed 2 bases, J shed 8 bases, and the junction held 7 bases outside the gene matches. The CDR3 contains 14 residues. Germline CDR1 reads ENHRY; CDR2 reads SYGVKD. Here the CDR3 DNA reads TGTGCCATCAGTGAGAGGACAGGGATATACGGCTACACCTTC. It specifies CAISERTGIYGYTF.

The V and J genes are TRBV24-1 and TRBJ2-1; 9 nucleotides align to TRBD2. The CDR3 is 14 residues long. CDR1 is KGHDR and CDR2 is SFDVKD in the germline V gene. With 6 bases clipped from V and 7 bases from J, the junction kept 6 bases outside the gene matches. The CDR3 protein is CATSRAGGQNEQFF. The CDR3 region has the DNA TGTGCCACCAGTAGGGCGGGGGGGCAAAATGAGCAGTTCTTC.

The CDR3 loop is CAISESSRSHEQYF. The CDR3 DNA reads as TGTGCCATCAGTGAGTCCAGTCGTTCCCACGAGCAGTACTTC. The chain carries TRBV10-3 and TRBJ2-7, with no clear D. This CDR3 is built from 14 residues. CDR1 and CDR2 (germline): ENHRY, SYGVKD. Deletions cut 0 bases from V and 5 bases from J, with 11 bases between.

Remarks on this clone: Germline and junction disagree at one end, which may indicate a read error. The gene calls are TRBV18 and TRBJ1-3, with TRBD1 identical over 8 bases. The germline gives CDR1 KGHSH, CDR2 LQKENI. CDR3 length: 15 residues. This CDR3 is CASLPRQGSGNTIYF. As DNA, the CDR3 is TGTGCCAGCTTACCACGACAGGGGTCTGGAAACACCATATATTTT.

V usage is TRBV19 and J usage is TRBJ2-6; D is perhaps TRBD2 (6 bases). Trimming removed 6 bases from V and 0 bases from J, with 15 bases in between. The CDR3 is 17 amino acids. CDR1 is LNHDA, CDR2 SQIVND, per germline (reference sequence). CDR3 protein: CASRVYSGGSGANVLTF. The CDR3 region has the DNA TGTGCCAGTAGAGTATACTCCGGGGGCTCTGGGGCCAACGTCCTGACTTTC.

This clone was observed a single time. The chain employs TRBV30 and TRBJ1-5, with D possibly TRBD1 on 5 matching bases. Trimming removed 2 bases at V and 0 bases at J, with 17 bases between. Per the germline V gene, CDR1 is GTSNPN and CDR2 is SVGIG (reference sequence). The CDR3 is 17 residues long. The CDR3 is CAWSLPPTGYSNQPQHF. CDR3 DNA: TGTGCCTGGAGTCTTCCTCCCACAGGATATAGCAATCAGCCCCAGCATTTT.